This record concerns one T cell receptor (beta chain) sequence. Original processing notes: It was from reference gene primer amplification that nucleated cell counts were estimated. The method was immunoSEQ multiplex PCR; TCRdb's version includes in-frame clones alone and lacks a portion of them. The V and J calls and clone size come from that table; D and trimming were worked out from the DNA. The repertoire holds roughly 6,100 clones, with approximately 82% as singletons. The sample belongs to a study of blood T cell repertoires in COVID-19. The sequenced sample was peripheral blood. The receptor was derived from a human donor with active COVID-19. The donor label of this sample is uncertain.

The CDR3 reads CAWSGEAGEGTGELFF. For the CDR3, the DNA is TGTGCCTGGAGCGGCGAAGCGGGGGAAGGGACCGGGGAGCTGTTTTTT. This chain uses TRBV30 with TRBJ2-2; TRBD2 matches 8 bases. The CDR3 sequence is 16 residues long. J was trimmed by 5 bases and V by 3 bases; bases with no gene match: 11. CDR1 is GTSNPN, CDR2 SVGIG, per germline (reference sequence).